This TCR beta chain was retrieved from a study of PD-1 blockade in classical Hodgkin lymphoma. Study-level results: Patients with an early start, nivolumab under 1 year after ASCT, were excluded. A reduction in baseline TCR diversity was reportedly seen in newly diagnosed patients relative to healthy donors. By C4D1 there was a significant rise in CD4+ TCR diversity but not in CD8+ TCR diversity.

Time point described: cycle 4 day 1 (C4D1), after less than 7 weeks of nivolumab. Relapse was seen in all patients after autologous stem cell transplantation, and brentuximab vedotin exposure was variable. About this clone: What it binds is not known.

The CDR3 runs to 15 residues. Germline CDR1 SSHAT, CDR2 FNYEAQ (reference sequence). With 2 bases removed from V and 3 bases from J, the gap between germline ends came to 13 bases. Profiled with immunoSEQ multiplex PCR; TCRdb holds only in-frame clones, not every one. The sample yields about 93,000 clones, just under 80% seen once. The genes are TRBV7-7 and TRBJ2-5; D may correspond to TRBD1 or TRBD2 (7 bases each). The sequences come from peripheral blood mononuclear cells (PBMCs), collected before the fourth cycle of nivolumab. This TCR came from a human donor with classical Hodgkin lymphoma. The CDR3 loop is CASSLIRGGEETQYF. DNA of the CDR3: TGTGCCAGCAGCTTAATCAGGGGGGGAGAAGAGACCCAGTACTTC.